Below are 5 T cell receptor beta chains sequenced from a single sample in a study of radiotherapy plus CTLA-4 blockade in lung cancer. Assay: immunoSEQ multiplex PCR; the TCRdb copy retains only in-frame clones and omits some. This sample has under 100,000 clones; approximately 80% occur once, and the top ten carry roughly 14%. The material sequenced was peripheral blood, taken from a patient treated with radiotherapy plus ipilimumab. The receptors originated from a human donor with non-small cell lung cancer that progressed on radiotherapy plus ipilimumab.

The rearrangement uses TRBV13 and TRBJ2-7; perhaps TRBD2 as D (5 bases). This CDR3 region has 15 residues. The germline CDR1 and CDR2 sequences are PRHDT and FYEKMQ (reference sequence). Trimming took 2 bases from V and 0 from J, leaving 11 bases between them. CDR3 nucleotide sequence: TGTGCCAGCAGCTTACAGGAGGCCAGCTCCTACGAGCAGTACTTC. Protein sequence: CASSLQEASSYEQYF.

CDR3 sequence: CASSGTGFTNTGELFF. CDR3 bases: TGTGCCAGCAGTGGGACAGGTTTTACGAACACCGGGGAGCTGTTTTTT. The J gene is TRBJ2-2, the V gene TRBV27, with 8 bases that match TRBD1. J lost 0 bases, V lost 5 bases, and 5 bases had no gene match. From germline, CDR1 is MNHEY and CDR2 SMNVEV (reference sequence). This CDR3 contains 16 residues.

This rearrangement joins TRBV7-2 to TRBJ2-1; D is unresolved. CDR3 length equals 14 residues. Germline loops: CDR1 SGHTA, CDR2 FQGNSA. Trimming pared 1 base from V and 2 bases from J, leaving 6 bases between. The CDR3 sequence is CASSLDTTYNEQFF. The CDR3 DNA reads as TGTGCCAGCAGCTTAGATACTACCTACAATGAGCAGTTCTTC.

The chain couples TRBV5-1 to TRBJ2-2; 9 bases line up with TRBD1. Germline V CDR1 and CDR2: SGHRS, YFSETQ. The CDR3 length is 15 residues. J lost 4 bases, V lost 3 bases, and 4 bases had no gene match. CDR3 in DNA: TGCGCCAGCAGCTCCGGGACAGGGCTCACCGGGGAGCTGTTTTTT. Protein sequence: CASSSGTGLTGELFF.

CDR3: CASSQTGFRGGTDTQYF. In DNA, the CDR3 is TGCGCCAGCAGCCAGACAGGGTTCCGGGGGGGCACAGATACGCAGTATTTT. The chain uses TRBV4-1 and TRBJ2-3; D possibly matches TRBD1 or TRBD2 (7 bases each). This CDR3 is 17 amino acids long. V was shortened by 3 bases and J by 1 base, with 17 bases between the two germline ends. Germline V gives CDR1 MGHRA, CDR2 YSYEKL.